Following are 6 T cell receptor beta chains from one sample sequenced in a study of OX40 agonist ivuxolimab in advanced cancers. Using immunoSEQ multiplex PCR, the repertoire was profiled, and TCRdb retains in-frame clones only, with some absent. Counted here are roughly 53,000 clones, around nine tenths occurring once; the ten biggest clones make up approximately 1.6%. The sample in question was CD4+ or CD8+ T cells sorted from blood, obtained in a trial of the OX40 agonist ivuxolimab. The receptors originated from an adult with an advanced solid tumor such as melanoma, head and neck, liver or kidney cancer.

The rearrangement uses TRBV6-6 and TRBJ2-1, with a tentative D call TRBD2 (5 bases). This CDR3 is built from 16 residues. Germline lookup yields CDR1 MNHNY and CDR2 SVGAGI (reference sequence). V was shortened by 4 bases and J by 0 bases, with 13 bases between the two germline ends. The CDR3 is CASSFNSGSSYNEQFF. Written as DNA, the CDR3 is TGTGCCAGCAGTTTTAATTCGGGAAGCTCCTACAATGAGCAGTTCTTC.

As regards this clone: The sample has other DNA sequences that encode this CDR3 too. This chain connects TRBV28 to TRBJ2-3; 10 nucleotides match TRBD1. The germline V gene has CDR1 MDHEN and CDR2 SYDVKM. Trimming cost V 5 bases and J 4 bases; bases outside gene matches: 6. The CDR3 length is 15 residues. The CDR3 coding sequence is TGTGCCAGCAGTCTACCGGGACAGGGGCCAGATACGCAGTATTTT. This translates into CASSLPGQGPDTQYF.

The rearrangement links TRBV19 to TRBJ2-1; unclear D gene. With 5 bases removed from V and 0 bases from J, the gap between germline ends came to 8 bases. Per the germline V gene, CDR1 is LNHDA and CDR2 is SQIVND (reference sequence). The CDR3 has 14 amino acids. The DNA for the CDR3 is TGTGCCAGTAGTTCGGGCAGCTCCTACAATGAGCAGTTCTTC. Amino acids: CASSSGSSYNEQFF.

This clone showed up just once. V and J are TRBV7-9 and TRBJ1-1; D remains unclear. Per the germline V gene, CDR1 is SEHNR and CDR2 is FQNEAQ (reference sequence). This CDR3 has 14 residues. The V end lost 4 bases, the J end lost 4 bases, and 13 bases lay between the germline ends. CDR3 in DNA: TGTGCCAGCAGCTACCTTGGGGTGGGCACTGAAGCTTTCTTT. Translated: CASSYLGVGTEAFF.

This chain connects TRBV10-3 to TRBJ2-3; possibly TRBD2 for D (6 bases). This CDR3 spans 15 amino acids. Germline V gives CDR1 ENHRY, CDR2 SYGVKD. Between the trimmed V and J ends, which lost 6 bases and 0 bases, there was a span of 13 bases. Here the CDR3 DNA reads TGTGCCATCAGCGGGAGCGACCTTAGCACAGATACGCAGTATTTT. Translation gives CAISGSDLSTDTQYF.

This chain links TRBV20-1 with TRBJ2-3; D is unclear. Looked up from germline, CDR1 is DFQATT and CDR2 is SNEGSKA (reference sequence). The CDR3 extends over 11 amino acids. The CDR3 DNA follows: TGCAGCGCCTTATTGGCAGATACGCAGTATTTT. Protein sequence: CSALLADTQYF.